This T cell receptor (beta chain) was documented in a study of shared clonotypes between healthy human individuals. In the study overall: Samples came from two female and a few male donors aged 18 to 49.

Each cell subset's genomic DNA was divided evenly among several immunoSEQ plates. Only in-frame clones appear in the TCRdb table, and some are missing; sequencing was by immunoSEQ multiplex PCR. The table lists about 2.2 million clones, around 93% of them singletons. Germline CDR1 and CDR2: SGHVS and FQNEAQ. This CDR3 comprises 11 residues. The V end was cut by 4 bases, the J end by 8 bases, with 8 bases between. Concerning this clone itself: No antigen is known for it.

Naivety among CD8 cells was defined by CD45RO negativity and positive CCR7 selection, thereby excluding terminally differentiated effector memory CD45RA+ cells. Overall study results and limits: The genetic and exposure-history diversity represented was limited by few donors.

The sample consisted of naive CD8+ T cells from PBMCs. The TCR sequence derives from a man aged 18 to 30 in good health. Some clones in this sample may be carry-over from other donors' samples. The chain combines TRBV7-8 with TRBJ1-1; D is perhaps TRBD1 (6 bases). CDR3 in DNA: TGTGCCAGCAGCTCCGGGACAGAAGCTTTCTTT. This translates into CASSSGTEAFF.